Listed here are 27 T cell receptor beta chains from one sample, sequenced in a study of blood T cells in healthy people across ages. A J-beta primer mix and a sample-barcoded 5' primer were used in a second PCR of about 6 to 12 cycles. TCRdb reprocessed the 5' RACE reads via MiXCR and lists one record per CDR3 protein. The sample has 790,000 or so distinct CDR3 sequences, about 46% seen once. The sample was blood. These receptors were collected from a man older than 75 in good health.

This clonotype has just a few counts. The J gene is TRBJ1-6, the V gene TRBV28; a weak D match, TRBD1 (6 bases). The V and J ends lost 4 bases and 5 bases respectively, with 18 bases between them. The CDR3 extends over 17 amino acids. The germline V gene has CDR1 MDHEN and CDR2 SYDVKM. CDR3 DNA sequence: TGTGCCAGCAGTTCCGAGCCGGGGGCAGCCGATAATTCACCCCTCCACTTT. Translating it yields CASSSEPGAADNSPLHF. The full variable domain, in which reference TRBV28 and TRBJ1-6 provide the parts outside the CDR3, is DVKVTQSSRYLVKRTGEKVFLECVQDMDHENMFWYRQDPGLGLRLIYFSYDVKMKEKGDIPEGYSVSREKKERFSLILESASTNQTSMYLCASSSEPGAADNSPLHFGNGTRLTVT.

For this clonotype: One junction end does not reproduce the germline sequence, and a read error may be involved. The chain links TRBV29-1 to TRBJ2-3; possibly TRBD2 for D (7 bases). The germline V gene encodes CDR1 SQVTM and CDR2 ANQGSEA. This CDR3 contains 13 residues. CDR3 bases: TGCAGCGCTGAACAGGGAGGGACAGATACGCAGTATTTT. Amino acids: CSAEQGGTDTQYF.

The chain links TRBV12-3 or TRBV12-4 to TRBJ2-7, with TRBD1 matching over 9 bases. Trimming at V came to 7 bases and at J to 6 bases, leaving 10 bases not matched to a gene. The CDR3 consists of 14 residues. The DNA of the CDR3 is TGTGCCAGCAAGCCCGGGACAGGGAAAAGCGAGCAGTACTTC. It codes for CASKPGTGKSEQYF.

This clonotype has only a few counts. V usage is TRBV5-1 and J usage is TRBJ2-7; D uncertain. V lost 0 bases to trimming and J lost 2 bases, with 9 bases between them. CDR1 and CDR2 from the germline V gene are SGHRS and YFSETQ. CDR3 length: 14 amino acids. The DNA for the CDR3 is TGCGCCAGCAGCTTGGATCCACCGACCTACGAGCAGTACTTC. As protein: CASSLDPPTYEQYF.

Points on this clonotype: One end of the junction fails to match germline, which may point to a read error. The chain joins TRBV6-2 or TRBV6-3 to TRBJ2-4; 7 bases fit TRBD1. Germline lookup yields CDR1 MNHEY and CDR2 SVGEGT. This CDR3 is built from 16 residues. Written as DNA, the CDR3 is TGTGCCAGCAGTTCCCAGGGACAGATCGCCGTAAACGTTCAGTACTTC. Translating gives CASSSQGQIAVNVQYF.

V usage is TRBV11-3 and J usage is TRBJ2-7; TRBD1 might be the D (7 bases). Trimming removed 5 bases at V and 3 bases at J, with 14 bases between. This CDR3 comprises 14 residues. CDR1 and CDR2 (germline): SGHNT, YENEEA. CDR3 residues: CASSTYRGGYEQYF. In nucleotides, the CDR3 is TGTGCCAGCAGCACGTACAGGGGAGGCTACGAGCAGTACTTC.

This chain links TRBV10-3 with TRBJ2-3; D uncertain. Trimming removed 7 bases at V and 5 bases at J, with 13 bases between. Germline V gives CDR1 ENHRY, CDR2 SYGVKD. This CDR3 has 13 residues. In DNA form, the CDR3 reads TGTGCCATCAAGGTTACGGCCGAAGATACGCAGTATTTT. Protein sequence: CAIKVTAEDTQYF.

V usage is TRBV29-1 and J usage is TRBJ1-2, with D unresolved. The CDR3 is made up of 14 amino acids. Germline values: CDR1 SQVTM, CDR2 ANQGSEA. V lost 3 bases, J lost 2 bases, and 13 bases lay in between. The CDR3 DNA follows: TGCAGCGTTGATATCGCCTCCAGGAACTATGGCTACACCTTC. It specifies CSVDIASRNYGYTF. The complete variable domain, with remaining parts taken from reference TRBV29-1 and TRBJ1-2, reads SAVISQKPSRDICQRGTSLTIQCQVDSQVTMMFWYRQQPGQSLTLIATANQGSEATYESGFVIDKFPISRPNLTFSTLTVSNMSPEDSSIYLCSVDIASRNYGYTFGSGTRLTVV.

A note on this clonotype: Possible read error: a much larger clone is one base away. The chain links TRBV29-1 to TRBJ2-3; 9 nucleotides match TRBD1. Germline V gene sequence: CDR1 SQVTM, CDR2 ANQGSEA. This CDR3 has 14 residues. CDR3 in amino acids: CSVDDRGLTETQYF. The CDR3 DNA follows: TGCAGCGTAGACGACAGGGGGTTAACAGAGACGCAGTATTTT.

The V call is TRBV7-2, the J call TRBJ2-7; TRBD2 aligns across 8 bases. The CDR3 contains 18 residues. Germline-derived CDR1 and CDR2 are SGHTA and FQGNSA. The V gene end was trimmed by 4 bases and the J gene end by 0 bases; junction bases not matched to a gene: 14. This chain's CDR3 is CASSSTGTRGPGSYEQYF. DNA of the CDR3: TGTGCCAGCAGCTCCACCGGGACTAGAGGCCCTGGCTCCTACGAGCAGTACTTC.

V usage is TRBV3-1 and J usage is TRBJ2-7; TRBD2 agrees at 9 bases. The CDR3 has 15 residues. Germline assignment: CDR1 LGHDT and CDR2 YNNKEL (reference sequence). V dropped 0 bases and J dropped 5; count of bases not matched to a gene: 5. In DNA form, the CDR3 reads TGTGCCAGCAGCCAAGATGCGGTAGCGGGAGACGAGCAGTACTTC. Protein sequence: CASSQDAVAGDEQYF.

This clonotype was seen once. The chain uses TRBV29-1 and TRBJ2-5; D unresolved. This CDR3 has 13 residues. Germline V CDR1 and CDR2: SQVTM, ANQGSEA. Trimming pared 6 bases from V and 1 base from J, leaving 12 bases between. For the CDR3, the DNA is TGCAGCGTAGTTAGAGACTTCCAAGAGACCCAGTACTTC. Translation gives CSVVRDFQETQYF.

The CDR3 loop is CASARSMPTYGYTF. The CDR3 nucleotides are TGTGCCAGCGCGAGGTCTATGCCAACCTATGGCTACACCTTC. The chain has TRBV7-9 and TRBJ1-2; D is undetermined. Germline CDR1 and CDR2: SEHNR and FQNEAQ (reference sequence). The CDR3 runs to 14 residues. Trimming pared 8 bases from V and 4 bases from J, leaving 17 bases between.

This clonotype was recorded a few times. The rearrangement uses TRBV12-3 or TRBV12-4 and TRBJ2-3; no definite D call. V was pared by 6 bases and J by 5 bases, with 12 bases between. The CDR3 totals 13 residues. The CDR3 protein is CASSPAGRDTQYF. CDR3 in DNA: TGTGCCAGCAGCCCGGCCGGCAGAGATACGCAGTATTTT.

Only a few counts were recorded for this clonotype. The J gene is TRBJ2-7, the V gene TRBV27, with D possibly being TRBD2 (6 bases). The CDR3 runs 14 residues. Germline loops: CDR1 MNHEY, CDR2 SMNVEV (reference sequence). The V and J ends lost 2 bases and 2 bases respectively, with 10 bases between them. The DNA for the CDR3 is TGTGCCAGCAGTTTACGGCGGGACCCCTACGAGCAGTACTTC. Its protein product is CASSLRRDPYEQYF.

With respect to this clonotype: It differs at one base from a far larger clone, so likely a read error. This chain links TRBV29-1 with TRBJ2-7; either TRBD1 or TRBD2 may supply D (5 bases each). This CDR3 is built from 11 residues. The V and J ends lost 7 bases and 0 bases respectively, with 7 bases between them. CDR1 and CDR2 from the germline V gene are SQVTM and ANQGSEA. CDR3 in DNA: TGCAGCGGTGGGGGCTCCTACGAGCAGTACTTC. This encodes CSGGGSYEQYF.

The rearrangement links TRBV12-3 or TRBV12-4 to TRBJ1-1, with TRBD1 as a possible D gene (6 bases). The CDR3 sequence is 14 residues long. Trimming took off 2 bases at V and 6 bases at J, with 13 bases between the two ends. The DNA of the CDR3 is TGTGCCAGCAGTTTAACCGCTCACAGGGCTGAAGCTTTCTTT. It is translated as CASSLTAHRAEAFF.

This clonotype was seen only a few times. J is TRBJ2-3 and V is TRBV20-1; TRBD2 agrees at 7 bases. CDR3 size: 15 residues. After removal of 0 bases from V and 2 bases from J, the junction contained 5 bases not matched to a gene. Per the germline V gene, CDR1 is DFQATT and CDR2 is SNEGSKA (reference sequence). The CDR3 nucleotides read TGCAGTGCTAGAGATCCAGCGGGAAACACAGATACGCAGTATTTT. Translation gives CSARDPAGNTDTQYF.

This clonotype has ten or more counts. The V and J genes are TRBV20-1 and TRBJ2-1, with 7 bases identical to TRBD2. The CDR3 extends over 14 amino acids. V was clipped by 0 bases and J by 5 bases; unmatched bases: 4. Germline V CDR1 and CDR2: DFQATT, SNEGSKA (reference sequence). CDR3 bases: TGCAGTGCTAGAGAACTAGCGACGAACAATGAGCAGTTCTTC. This codes for CSARELATNNEQFF.

This clonotype is a singleton in its sample. Compared with germline, one end of the junction differs, possibly owing to a read error. The chain joins TRBV4-2 to TRBJ2-5, with TRBD2 matching 7 bases. The CDR3 sequence is 15 residues long. The germline gives CDR1 LGHNA, CDR2 YNFKEQ. Here the CDR3 DNA reads TGTTCCAGCAGTCCTCGGGAGGCCTCCTACAATGAGCAGTACTTC. Translating gives CSSSPREASYNEQYF.

The chain is built from TRBV2 and TRBJ2-6, with D hard to call. CDR1 and CDR2 (germline): SNHLY, FYNNEI. V shed 4 bases and J shed 4 bases, with 20 bases lying between them. This CDR3 region has 18 residues. This CDR3 is CASSASQGGTYGANVLTF. The CDR3 DNA sequence: TGTGCCAGCAGTGCCTCCCAAGGCGGTACATACGGGGCCAACGTCCTGACTTTC. The full variable domain, its missing parts supplied by reference TRBV2 and TRBJ2-6, is EPEVTQTPSHQVTQMGQEVILRCVPISNHLYFYWYRQILGQKVEFLVSFYNNEISEKSEIFDDQFSVERPDGSNFTLKIRSTKLEDSAMYFCASSASQGGTYGANVLTFGAGSRLTVL.

The chain joins TRBV29-1 to TRBJ2-1; 9 bases fit TRBD2. The CDR3 covers 15 residues. The germline CDR1 and CDR2 sequences are SQVTM and ANQGSEA. V lost 3 bases and J lost 6; bases outside the gene matches: 9. The CDR3, as DNA: TGCAGCGTTGACGGGGCAGCGGGGGGCTCCAATGAGCAGTTCTTC. Protein sequence: CSVDGAAGGSNEQFF.

The V call is TRBV27, the J call TRBJ2-7; 12 bases agree with TRBD2. CDR1 is MNHEY, CDR2 SMNVEV, per germline (reference sequence). The CDR3 spans 20 residues. Trimming removed 5 bases from V and 3 bases from J; junction bases left unmatched: 20. The DNA of the CDR3 is TGTGCCAGCAGTCAAAGAGGGCCGGCCTGGACTAGCGGGAACTTCTACGAGCAGTACTTC. It is translated as CASSQRGPAWTSGNFYEQYF.

The DNA of the CDR3 is TGTGCCAGCAACATGGGACGGGCAGTCTACAATGAGCAGTACTTC. It codes for CASNMGRAVYNEQYF. V is TRBV6-5 and J is TRBJ2-1, with D tentatively TRBD1 or TRBD2 (5 bases each). The assigned J gene may be wrong: the sequence end matches TRBJ2-7 better. Germline V gene lookup returns CDR1 MNHEY and CDR2 SVGAGI. This CDR3 spans 15 amino acids.

This chain's CDR3 is CASSPGLGGVEKLFF. The CDR3, as DNA: TGTGCCAGCAGTCCGGGGCTAGGCGGAGTAGAAAAACTGTTTTTT. The chain is built from TRBV28 and TRBJ1-4; D is possibly TRBD1 (5 bases). V lost 5 bases to trimming and J lost 8 bases, with 18 bases between them. Germline V lookup: CDR1 MDHEN, CDR2 SYDVKM. The CDR3 spans 15 residues. Full variable domain (rest looked up from reference TRBV28 and TRBJ1-4): DVKVTQSSRYLVKRTGEKVFLECVQDMDHENMFWYRQDPGLGLRLIYFSYDVKMKEKGDIPEGYSVSREKKERFSLILESASTNQTSMYLCASSPGLGGVEKLFFGSGTQLSVL.

In this sample, this clonotype is medium-sized. The V gene is TRBV7-2, the J gene TRBJ2-6; maybe TRBD1 (5 bases). The germline CDR1 and CDR2 sequences are SGHTA and FQGNSA. The CDR3 totals 16 residues. The V and J ends lost 4 bases and 2 bases respectively, with 12 bases between them. The CDR3 DNA sequence: TGTGCCAGCAGCTCAAGACCAGGGACTGGGGCCAACGTCCTGACTTTC. As protein: CASSSRPGTGANVLTF.

Only a few counts were recorded for this clonotype. The chain recombines TRBV7-9 with TRBJ2-7; D unresolved. The CDR3 spans 12 residues. V lost 2 bases and J lost 2, with 4 bases in between. In germline, CDR1 is SEHNR, CDR2 FQNEAQ (reference sequence). DNA for the CDR3: TGTGCCAGCAGCTTAAACCCCTACGAGCAGTACTTC. Its protein product is CASSLNPYEQYF.